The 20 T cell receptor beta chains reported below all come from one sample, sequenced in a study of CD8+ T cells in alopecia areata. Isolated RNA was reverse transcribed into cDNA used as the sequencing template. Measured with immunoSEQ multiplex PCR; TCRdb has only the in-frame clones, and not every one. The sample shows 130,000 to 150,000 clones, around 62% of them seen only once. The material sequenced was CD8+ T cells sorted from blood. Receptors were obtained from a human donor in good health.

CDR3 sequence (DNA): TGTGCCAGCAGCTTGGGACAGGGGGGCAACGAGCAGTACTTC. Protein product: CASSLGQGGNEQYF. The J gene is TRBJ2-7, the V gene TRBV13, with 11 nucleotides matching TRBD1. J gave up 5 bases and V 3 bases, and 3 bases lay outside the gene matches. CDR3 size: 14 residues. Germline CDR1 is PRHDT and CDR2 is FYEKMQ (reference sequence).

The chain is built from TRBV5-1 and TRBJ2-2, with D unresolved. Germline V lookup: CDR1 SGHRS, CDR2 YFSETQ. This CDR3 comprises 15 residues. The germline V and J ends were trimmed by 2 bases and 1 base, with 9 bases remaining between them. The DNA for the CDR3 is TGCGCCAGCAGCTTTAGAGCAGAGAACACCGGGGAGCTGTTTTTT. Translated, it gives CASSFRAENTGELFF. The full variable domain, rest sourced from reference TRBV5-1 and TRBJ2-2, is KAGVTQTPRYLIKTRGQQVTLSCSPISGHRSVSWYQQTPGQGLQFLFEYFSETQRNKGNFPGRFSGRQFSNSRSEMNVSTLELGDSALYLCASSFRAENTGELFFGEGSRLTVL.

CDR3 sequence (DNA): TGTGCCAGCAGAGGGACAGGGGGAGACTATGGCTACACCTTC. It codes for CASRGTGGDYGYTF. The chain couples TRBV27 to TRBJ1-2; 11 positions agree with TRBD1. The CDR3 covers 14 residues. Germline V gene data show CDR1 as MNHEY and CDR2 as SMNVEV (reference sequence). Germline trimming cut 6 bases from V and 3 bases from J; bases unmatched to any gene: 3.

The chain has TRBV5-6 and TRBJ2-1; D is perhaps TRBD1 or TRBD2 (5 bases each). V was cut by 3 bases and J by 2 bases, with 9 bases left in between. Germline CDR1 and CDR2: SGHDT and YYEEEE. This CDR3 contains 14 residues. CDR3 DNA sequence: TGTGCCAGCAGCTGGGACGGCGCCTACAATGAGCAGTTCTTC. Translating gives CASSWDGAYNEQFF. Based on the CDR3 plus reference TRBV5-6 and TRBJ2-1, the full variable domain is DAGVTQSPTHLIKTRGQQVTLRCSPKSGHDTVSWYQQALGQGPQFIFQYYEEEERQRGNFPDRFSGHQFPNYSSELNVNALLLGDSALYLCASSWDGAYNEQFFGPGTRLTVL.

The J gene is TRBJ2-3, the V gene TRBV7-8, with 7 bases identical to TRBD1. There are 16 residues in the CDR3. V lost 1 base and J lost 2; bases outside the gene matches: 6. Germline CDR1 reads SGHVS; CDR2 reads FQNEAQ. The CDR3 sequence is CASSLVSGGPTDTQYF. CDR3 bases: TGTGCCAGCAGCTTAGTCTCAGGGGGTCCCACAGATACGCAGTATTTT.

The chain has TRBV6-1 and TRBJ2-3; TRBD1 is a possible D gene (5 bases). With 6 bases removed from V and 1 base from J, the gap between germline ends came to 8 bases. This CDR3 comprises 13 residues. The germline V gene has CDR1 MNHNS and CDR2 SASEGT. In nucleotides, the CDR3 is TGTGCCAGCAGACCGACAGGCACAGATACGCAGTATTTT. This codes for CASRPTGTDTQYF.

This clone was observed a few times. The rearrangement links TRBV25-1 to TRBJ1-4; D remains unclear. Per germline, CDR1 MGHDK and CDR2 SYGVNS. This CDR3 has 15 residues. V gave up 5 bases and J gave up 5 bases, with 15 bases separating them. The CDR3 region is CASSPPVGGNEKLFF. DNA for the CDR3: TGTGCCAGCAGTCCACCGGTTGGCGGGAATGAAAAACTGTTTTTT.

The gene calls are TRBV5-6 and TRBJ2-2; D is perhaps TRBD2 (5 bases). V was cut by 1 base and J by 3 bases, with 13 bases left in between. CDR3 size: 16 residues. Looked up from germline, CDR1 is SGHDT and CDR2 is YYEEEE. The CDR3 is CASSLLAGPYTGELFF. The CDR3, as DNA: TGTGCCAGCAGCTTGTTGGCGGGCCCGTACACCGGGGAGCTGTTTTTT.

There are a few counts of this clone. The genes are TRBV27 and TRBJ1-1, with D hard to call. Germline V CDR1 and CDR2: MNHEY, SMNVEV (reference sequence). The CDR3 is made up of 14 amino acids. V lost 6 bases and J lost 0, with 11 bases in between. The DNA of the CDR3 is TGTGCCAGCAGAGAATCCCCTATGAACACTGAAGCTTTCTTT. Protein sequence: CASRESPMNTEAFF.

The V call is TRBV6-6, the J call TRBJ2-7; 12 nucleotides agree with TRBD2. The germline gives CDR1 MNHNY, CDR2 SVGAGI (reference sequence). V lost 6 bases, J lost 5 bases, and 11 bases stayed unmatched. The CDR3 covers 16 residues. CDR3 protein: CASSPMGLAGNHEQYF. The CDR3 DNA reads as TGTGCCAGCAGCCCCATGGGACTAGCGGGTAATCACGAGCAGTACTTC.

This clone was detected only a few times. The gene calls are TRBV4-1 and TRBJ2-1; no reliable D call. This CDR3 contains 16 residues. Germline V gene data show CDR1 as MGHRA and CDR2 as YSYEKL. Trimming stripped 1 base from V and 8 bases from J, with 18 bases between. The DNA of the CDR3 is TGCGCCAGCAGCCAAGTTTTAGGGCGACCGTTGGATGAGCAGTTCTTC. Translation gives CASSQVLGRPLDEQFF.

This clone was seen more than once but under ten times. The CDR3 spells CASSLQAGGRGEQFF. The CDR3 DNA sequence: TGTGCCAGCAGCTTGCAAGCGGGAGGGCGCGGTGAGCAGTTCTTC. The gene calls are TRBV7-3 and TRBJ2-1, with 10 bases lining up with TRBD2. Germline values: CDR1 SGHTA, CDR2 FQGTGA. After removal of 3 bases from V and 9 bases from J, the junction contained 8 bases not matched to a gene. The CDR3 runs to 15 residues.

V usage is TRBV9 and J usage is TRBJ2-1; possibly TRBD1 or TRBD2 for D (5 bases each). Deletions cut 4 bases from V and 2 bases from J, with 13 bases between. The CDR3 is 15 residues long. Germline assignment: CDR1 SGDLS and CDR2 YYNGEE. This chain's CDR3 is CASSTGTNAYNEQFF. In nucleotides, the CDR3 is TGTGCCAGCAGCACCGGGACCAACGCCTACAATGAGCAGTTCTTC.

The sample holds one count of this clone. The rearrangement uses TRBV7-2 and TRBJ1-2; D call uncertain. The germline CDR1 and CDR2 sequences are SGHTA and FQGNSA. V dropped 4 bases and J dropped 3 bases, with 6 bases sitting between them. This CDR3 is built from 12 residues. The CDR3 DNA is TGTGCCAGCAGCTCCCTGGACTATGGCTACACCTTC. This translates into CASSSLDYGYTF. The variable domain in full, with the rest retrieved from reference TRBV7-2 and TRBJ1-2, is GAGVSQSPSNKVTEKGKDVELRCDPISGHTALYWYRQSLGQGLEFLIYFQGNSAPDKSGLPSDRFSAERTGGSVSTLTIQRTQQEDSAVYLCASSSLDYGYTFGSGTRLTVV.

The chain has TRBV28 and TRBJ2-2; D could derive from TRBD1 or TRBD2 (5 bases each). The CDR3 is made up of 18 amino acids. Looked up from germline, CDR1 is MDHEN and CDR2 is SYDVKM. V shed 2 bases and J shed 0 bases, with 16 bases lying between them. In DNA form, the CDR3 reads TGTGCCAGCAGTTTAAGAATGGGACGTATTCCGAACACCGGGGAGCTGTTTTTT. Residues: CASSLRMGRIPNTGELFF.

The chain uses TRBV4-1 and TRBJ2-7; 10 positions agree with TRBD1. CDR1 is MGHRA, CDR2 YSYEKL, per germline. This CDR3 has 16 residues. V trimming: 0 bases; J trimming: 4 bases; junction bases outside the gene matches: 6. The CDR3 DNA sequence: TGCGCCAGCAGCCAAGATGAGGGACAGGGGCGATACGAGCAGTACTTC. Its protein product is CASSQDEGQGRYEQYF.

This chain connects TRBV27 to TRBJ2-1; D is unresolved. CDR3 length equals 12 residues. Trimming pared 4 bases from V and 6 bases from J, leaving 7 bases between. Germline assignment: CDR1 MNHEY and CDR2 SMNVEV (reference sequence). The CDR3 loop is CASSSPLNEQFF. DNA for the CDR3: TGTGCCAGCAGTTCACCCCTCAATGAGCAGTTCTTC.

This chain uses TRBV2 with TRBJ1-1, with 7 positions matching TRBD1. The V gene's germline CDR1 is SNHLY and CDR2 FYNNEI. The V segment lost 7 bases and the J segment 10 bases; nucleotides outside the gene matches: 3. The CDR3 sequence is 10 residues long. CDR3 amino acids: CASNTGVAFF. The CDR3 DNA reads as TGTGCCAGCAATACAGGGGTAGCTTTCTTT.

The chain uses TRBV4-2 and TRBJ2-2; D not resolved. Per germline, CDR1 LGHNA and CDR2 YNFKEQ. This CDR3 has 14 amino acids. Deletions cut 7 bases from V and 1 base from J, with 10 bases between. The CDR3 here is CASTSHWNTGELFF. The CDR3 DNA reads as TGTGCCAGCACATCTCACTGGAACACCGGGGAGCTGTTTTTT.

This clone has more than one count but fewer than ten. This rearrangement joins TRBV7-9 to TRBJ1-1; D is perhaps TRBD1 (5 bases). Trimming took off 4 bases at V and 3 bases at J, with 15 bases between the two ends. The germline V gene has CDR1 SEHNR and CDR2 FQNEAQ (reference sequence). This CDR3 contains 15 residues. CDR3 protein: CASSWPRQGDTEAFF. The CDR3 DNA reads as TGTGCCAGCAGCTGGCCCCGGCAGGGCGACACTGAAGCTTTCTTT.